What follows are 18 T cell receptor beta chains derived from one specimen sequenced in a study of early T cells in non-severe SARS-CoV-2 infection. TCRdb reanalysed the 5' RACE reads using MiXCR and keeps one entry per CDR3 protein. The table includes around 60,000 distinct CDR3 sequences, roughly a tenth detected once. Sequencing used whole blood. Every receptor here comes from an adult who was a healthcare worker with PCR-confirmed SARS-CoV-2 infection or an uninfected control (not recorded which).

The sample holds many counts of this clonotype. This chain connects TRBV19 to TRBJ2-7; the match to TRBD1 covers 10 bases. The V and J ends lost 5 bases and 4 bases, in that order; junction bases with no gene match: 11. The CDR3 loop spans 16 amino acids. The V gene's germline CDR1 is LNHDA and CDR2 SQIVND (reference sequence). The CDR3 reads CASSLLTGTGEYEQYF. CDR3 DNA sequence: TGTGCCAGTAGTCTACTCACCGGGACAGGGGAGTACGAGCAGTACTTC.

Many counts were recorded for this clonotype. The V gene is TRBV19, the J gene TRBJ2-2; 11 bases match TRBD2. CDR3 length: 16 amino acids. Germline V gene lookup returns CDR1 LNHDA and CDR2 SQIVND (reference sequence). V was pared by 4 bases and J by 6 bases, with 7 bases of the junction left unmatched. This CDR3 reads CASSTTSGRRSGELFF. The CDR3 DNA sequence: TGTGCCAGTAGTACAACTAGCGGGAGAAGATCCGGGGAGCTGTTTTTT. The full variable domain, in which reference TRBV19 and TRBJ2-2 provide the parts outside the CDR3, is DGGITQSPKYLFRKEGQNVTLSCEQNLNHDAMYWYRQDPGQGLRLIYYSQIVNDFQKGDIAEGYSVSREKKESFPLTVTSAQKNPTAFYLCASSTTSGRRSGELFFGEGSRLTVL.

This clonotype was found many times. The V call is TRBV7-3, the J call TRBJ2-1; 9 bases are a match to TRBD2. The CDR3 is 15 amino acids. Germline-derived CDR1 and CDR2 are SGHTA and FQGTGA. With V trimmed by 0 bases and J by 7 bases, 4 bases remained unmatched. In nucleotides, the CDR3 is TGTGCCAGCAGCTTAACGGATAGCGGGAGTAATGAGCAGTTCTTC. This gives the protein CASSLTDSGSNEQFF.

This clonotype showed up many times. The chain combines TRBV16 with TRBJ2-1, with D hard to call. Looked up from germline, CDR1 is KGHSY and CDR2 is FQNENV. V lost 0 bases to trimming and J lost 9 bases, with 6 bases between them. The CDR3 runs to 12 residues. CDR3 sequence (DNA): TGTGCCAGCAGCCAATCGGGGTTTGAGCAGTTCTTC. Residues: CASSQSGFEQFF.

This clonotype showed up many times. V and J are TRBV7-2 and TRBJ2-1; D ambiguous. V gave up 4 bases and J gave up 0 bases, with 10 bases separating them. CDR1 is SGHTA, CDR2 FQGNSA, per germline. This CDR3 comprises 15 residues. CDR3 residues: CASSSALGSYNEQFF. The CDR3 DNA is TGTGCCAGCAGCTCCGCCCTGGGCTCCTACAATGAGCAGTTCTTC.

This clonotype came up many times. The V and J genes are TRBV5-1 and TRBJ2-5; D may match TRBD1 or TRBD2 (5 bases each). In germline, CDR1 is SGHRS, CDR2 YFSETQ. This CDR3 has 15 residues. Deletions cut 0 bases from V and 5 bases from J, with 14 bases between. The CDR3 DNA sequence: TGCGCCAGCAGCTTGGGTGGGGGTTTCCTGGAGACCCAGTACTTC. Its translation: CASSLGGGFLETQYF.

This chain connects TRBV18 to TRBJ2-3, with D unresolved. Trimming shortened V by 7 bases and J by 4 bases, and 12 bases separated the two germline ends. The CDR3 runs to 13 residues. Germline V gene data show CDR1 as KGHSH and CDR2 as LQKENI. The chain's CDR3 is CASLQSLSDTQYF. In nucleotides, the CDR3 is TGTGCCAGCTTACAATCACTTTCAGATACGCAGTATTTT. The full variable domain, rest sourced from reference TRBV18 and TRBJ2-3, is NAGVMQNPRHLVRRRGQEARLRCSPMKGHSHVYWYRQLPEEGLKFMVYLQKENIIDESGMPKERFSAEFPKEGPSILRIQQVVRGDSAAYFCASLQSLSDTQYFGPGTRLTVL.

This clonotype was found many times. The chain is built from TRBV6-5 and TRBJ2-1, with D perhaps matching TRBD2 (5 bases). Trimming stripped 6 bases from V and 1 base from J, with 13 bases between. The CDR3 is made up of 15 amino acids. The V gene's germline CDR1 is MNHEY and CDR2 SVGAGI. The DNA for the CDR3 is TGTGCCAGCAGCCCTAGCCCTCGGTCCTACAATGAGCAGTTCTTC. It encodes CASSPSPRSYNEQFF.

The V call is TRBV20-1, the J call TRBJ2-3; tentatively, D is TRBD1 or TRBD2 (7 bases each). The germline gives CDR1 DFQATT, CDR2 SNEGSKA (reference sequence). V lost 5 bases and J lost 2, with 20 bases in between. This CDR3 is 16 amino acids long. CDR3 residues: CSAAGDSMSPTDTQYF. Written as DNA, the CDR3 is TGCAGTGCTGCGGGGGACAGTATGAGTCCCACAGATACGCAGTATTTT.

This clonotype occurred a few times. V gene TRBV6-5 combines with J gene TRBJ1-5, with TRBD1 matching 7 bases. Germline V CDR1 and CDR2: MNHEY, SVGAGI. The CDR3 contains 13 residues. V was clipped by 8 bases and J by 6 bases; unmatched bases: 7. This CDR3 reads CASRDRGSQPQHF. The CDR3 nucleotides read TGTGCCAGCCGGGACAGAGGAAGTCAGCCCCAGCATTTT.

The J gene is TRBJ2-7, the V gene TRBV12-3 or TRBV12-4; TRBD1 agrees at 7 bases. After removal of 6 bases from V and 4 bases from J, the junction contained 9 bases not matched to a gene. The CDR3 runs to 14 residues. The CDR3 spells CASRSTGTGYEQYF. The CDR3 nucleotides read TGTGCCAGCAGATCGACAGGGACGGGGTACGAGCAGTACTTC.

This clonotype was seen a handful of times. The chain uses TRBV29-1 and TRBJ2-3, with 8 bases matching TRBD1. The CDR3 is 15 amino acids. With 2 bases clipped from V and 1 base from J, the junction kept 5 bases outside the gene matches. Germline lookup yields CDR1 SQVTM and CDR2 ANQGSEA. The CDR3 here is CSVEQGATRTDTQYF. In DNA, the CDR3 is TGCAGCGTTGAACAGGGGGCGACACGCACAGATACGCAGTATTTT.

This clonotype was seen repeatedly, ten times or more. The chain carries TRBV9 and TRBJ1-1; 12 nucleotides align to TRBD1. In germline, CDR1 is SGDLS, CDR2 YYNGEE. J gave up 11 bases and V 4 bases, and 9 bases lay outside the gene matches. The CDR3 runs to 14 residues. In DNA, the CDR3 is TGTGCCAGCAGCACCCAGGGACAGGGGGCTTCGGCTTTCTTT. Translating it yields CASSTQGQGASAFF.

This clonotype has more than one count but fewer than ten. The chain links TRBV7-3 to TRBJ2-5; D gene ambiguous. The V end was cut by 2 bases, the J end by 5 bases, with 9 bases between. The CDR3 consists of 13 residues. The germline CDR1 and CDR2 sequences are SGHTA and FQGTGA. Here the CDR3 DNA reads TGTGCCAGCAGCTTATCGGTTTTCGAGACCCAGTACTTC. It encodes CASSLSVFETQYF.

This clonotype was counted at least ten times. CDR3 in DNA: TGTGCCAGCAGCCGAGGGGCTACCTATAATTCACCCCTCCACTTT. It yields the protein CASSRGATYNSPLHF. V and J are TRBV3-1 and TRBJ1-6; tentatively, D is TRBD1 (5 bases). V dropped 4 bases and J dropped 2 bases, with 9 bases sitting between them. The length of the CDR3 is 15 residues. The germline V gene encodes CDR1 LGHDT and CDR2 YNNKEL (reference sequence).

The chain combines TRBV5-1 with TRBJ2-7; 9 bases fit TRBD2. This CDR3 is 15 amino acids long. CDR1 and CDR2 (germline): SGHRS, YFSETQ. Trimming at V came to 1 base and at J to 3 bases, leaving 5 bases not matched to a gene. The CDR3 bases are TGCGCCAGCAGCTTGCTGGCTAGCGGGAACTACGAGCAGTACTTC. This gives the protein CASSLLASGNYEQYF.

This clonotype was seen a handful of times. V gene TRBV7-2 combines with J gene TRBJ2-3, with TRBD2 matching 9 bases. Germline loops: CDR1 SGHTA, CDR2 FQGNSA. The CDR3 is 13 residues long. With V trimmed by 8 bases and J by 2 bases, 2 bases remained unmatched. CDR3 bases: TGTGCCAGCCGACTAGCGGCCACAGATACGCAGTATTTT. This codes for CASRLAATDTQYF.

This clonotype came up many times. Here the CDR3 DNA reads TGCGCCAGCAGCCAAGTATCACTAGCGGGGTACAATGAGCAGTTCTTC. Translation gives CASSQVSLAGYNEQFF. V usage is TRBV4-1 and J usage is TRBJ2-1; the match to TRBD2 covers 10 bases. The germline CDR1 and CDR2 sequences are MGHRA and YSYEKL. This CDR3 comprises 16 residues. Unmatched junction bases numbered 4, after V lost 1 base and J lost 4 bases.